This T cell receptor (beta chain) is drawn from a study of cytomegalovirus exposure and HLA in healthy donors. Looking at the study overall: Genotyping showed 75% to 90% of roughly 400 donors falling in the Caucasian-associated ancestry cluster. Whole-study findings and limits: Later analysis reportedly placed an Asian-associated ancestry cluster below the approximately 700-donor mean in N-insertions. TCR beta V- and J-gene trimming was later associated with a missense DCLRE1C variant.

Researchers ran the PCR with 60 Vbeta and 13 Jbeta primers. Some clones are missing from TCRdb's copy, which holds only in-frame ones; the method was immunoSEQ multiplex PCR. The sample includes about 200,000 clones, about four fifths of them seen just once. Per germline, CDR1 SEHNR and CDR2 FQNEAQ (reference sequence). CDR3 length: 14 residues. Trimming shortened V by 4 bases and J by 4 bases, and 12 bases separated the two germline ends. Note on this clone: Its antigen is not identified.

The sample consisted of PBMCs. The chain joins TRBV7-9 to TRBJ2-3; D remains ambiguous. This receptor was obtained from a girl between 5 and 17 years old in good health and CMV-seropositive. CDR3 in DNA: TGTGCCAGCAGCTCCTCTAGTTTTCCAGATACGCAGTATTTT. It is translated as CASSSSSFPDTQYF. The variable domain in full, with the rest retrieved from reference TRBV7-9 and TRBJ2-3, is DTGVSQNPRHKITKRGQNVTFRCDPISEHNRLYWYRQTLGQGPEFLTYFQNEAQLEKSRLLSDRFSAERPKGSFSTLEIQRTEQGDSAMYLCASSSSSFPDTQYFGPGTRLTVL.